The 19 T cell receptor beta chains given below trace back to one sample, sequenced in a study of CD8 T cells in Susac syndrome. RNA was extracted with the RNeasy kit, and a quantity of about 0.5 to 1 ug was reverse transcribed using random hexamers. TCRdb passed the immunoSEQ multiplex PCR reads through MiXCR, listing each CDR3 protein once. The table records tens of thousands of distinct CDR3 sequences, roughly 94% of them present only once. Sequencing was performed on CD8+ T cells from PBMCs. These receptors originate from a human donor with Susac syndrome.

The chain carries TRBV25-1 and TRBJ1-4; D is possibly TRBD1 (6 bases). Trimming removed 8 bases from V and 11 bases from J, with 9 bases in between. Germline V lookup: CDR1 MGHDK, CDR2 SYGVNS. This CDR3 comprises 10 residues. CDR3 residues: CASGTGKLFF. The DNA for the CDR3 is TGTGCCAGCGGAACAGGGAAACTGTTTTTT.

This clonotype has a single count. CDR3 nucleotide sequence: TGCAGCGTCTCGGGACTAGATAAGGCCGGGGAGCTGTTTTTT. Residues: CSVSGLDKAGELFF. The chain couples TRBV29-1 to TRBJ2-2; TRBD2 aligns across 8 bases. Germline lookup yields CDR1 SQVTM and CDR2 ANQGSEA. The CDR3 runs 14 residues. The V gene end was trimmed by 6 bases and the J gene end by 6 bases; junction bases not matched to a gene: 9.

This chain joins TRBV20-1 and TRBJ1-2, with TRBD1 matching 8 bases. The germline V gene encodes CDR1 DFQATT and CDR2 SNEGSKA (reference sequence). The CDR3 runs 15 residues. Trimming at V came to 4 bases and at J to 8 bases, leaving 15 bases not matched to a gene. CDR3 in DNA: TGCAGTGCTAACCCCTCGGGGACAGGCCCTCTAGGCTACACCTTC. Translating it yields CSANPSGTGPLGYTF.

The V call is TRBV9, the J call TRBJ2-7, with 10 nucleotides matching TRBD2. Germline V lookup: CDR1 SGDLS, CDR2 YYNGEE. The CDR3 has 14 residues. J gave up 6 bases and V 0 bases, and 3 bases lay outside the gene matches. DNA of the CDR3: TGTGCCAGCAGCGTAGAGCTAGCGGGAGTCGAGCAGTACTTC. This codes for CASSVELAGVEQYF.

The CDR3 spells CASSSPIEGTYNEQFF. CDR3 in DNA: TGTGCCAGCAGCTCCCCCATCGAAGGGACCTACAATGAGCAGTTCTTC. The chain links TRBV11-2 to TRBJ2-1; the D is unclear. Germline CDR1 is SGHAT and CDR2 is FQNNGV. The CDR3 is 16 amino acids. The V end lost 4 bases, the J end lost 2 bases, and 15 bases lay between the germline ends.

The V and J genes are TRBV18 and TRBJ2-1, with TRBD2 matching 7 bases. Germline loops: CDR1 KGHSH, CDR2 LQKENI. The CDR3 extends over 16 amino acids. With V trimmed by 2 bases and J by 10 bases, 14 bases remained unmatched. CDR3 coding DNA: TGTGCCAGCTCACCAGGGCGGGAGACCCCCCTTTTCGAGCAGTTCTTC. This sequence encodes CASSPGRETPLFEQFF.

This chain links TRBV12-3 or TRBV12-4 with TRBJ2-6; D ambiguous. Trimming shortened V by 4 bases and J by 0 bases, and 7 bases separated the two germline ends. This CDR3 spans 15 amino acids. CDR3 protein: CASSSIGSGANVLTF. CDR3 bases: TGTGCCAGCAGTTCGATAGGCTCTGGGGCCAACGTCCTGACTTTC.

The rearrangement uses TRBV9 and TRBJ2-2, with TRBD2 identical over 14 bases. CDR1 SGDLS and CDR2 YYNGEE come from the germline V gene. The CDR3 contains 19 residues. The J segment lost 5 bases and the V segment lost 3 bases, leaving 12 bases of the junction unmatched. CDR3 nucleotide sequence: TGTGCCAGCAGCGCCCAACCGGGACTAGCGGGAGTATGGACCGGGGAGCTGTTTTTT. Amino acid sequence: CASSAQPGLAGVWTGELFF.

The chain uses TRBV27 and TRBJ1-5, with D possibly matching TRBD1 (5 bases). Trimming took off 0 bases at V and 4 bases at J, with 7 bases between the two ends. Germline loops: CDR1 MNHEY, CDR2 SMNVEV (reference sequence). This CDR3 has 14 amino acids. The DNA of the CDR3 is TGTGCCAGCAGTTTATCGGCAGGGAATCAGCCCCAGCATTTT. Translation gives CASSLSAGNQPQHF.

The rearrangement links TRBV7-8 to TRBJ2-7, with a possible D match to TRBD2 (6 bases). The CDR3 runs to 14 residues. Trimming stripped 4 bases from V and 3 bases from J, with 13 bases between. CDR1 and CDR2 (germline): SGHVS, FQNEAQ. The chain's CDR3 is CASSSRDSFYEQYF. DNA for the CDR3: TGTGCCAGCAGCTCCCGGGACTCCTTCTACGAGCAGTACTTC.

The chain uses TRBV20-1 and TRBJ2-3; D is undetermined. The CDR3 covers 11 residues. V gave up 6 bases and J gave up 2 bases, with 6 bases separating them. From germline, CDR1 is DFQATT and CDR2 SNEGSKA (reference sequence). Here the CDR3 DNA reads TGCAGTGCGCAGAACACAGATACGCAGTATTTT. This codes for CSAQNTDTQYF.

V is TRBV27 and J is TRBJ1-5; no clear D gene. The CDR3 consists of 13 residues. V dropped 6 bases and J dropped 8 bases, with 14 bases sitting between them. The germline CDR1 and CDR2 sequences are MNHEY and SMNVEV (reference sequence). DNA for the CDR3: TGTGCCAGCAGCCCAGACTTAACGAAGCCCCAGCATTTT. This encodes CASSPDLTKPQHF.

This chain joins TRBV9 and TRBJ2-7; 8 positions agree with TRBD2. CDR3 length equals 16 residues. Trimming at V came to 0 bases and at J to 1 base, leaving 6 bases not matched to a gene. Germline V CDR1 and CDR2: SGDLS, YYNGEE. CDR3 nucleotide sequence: TGTGCCAGCAGCGTAGGCCCAGCGGGAGATTCCTACGAGCAGTACTTC. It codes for CASSVGPAGDSYEQYF.

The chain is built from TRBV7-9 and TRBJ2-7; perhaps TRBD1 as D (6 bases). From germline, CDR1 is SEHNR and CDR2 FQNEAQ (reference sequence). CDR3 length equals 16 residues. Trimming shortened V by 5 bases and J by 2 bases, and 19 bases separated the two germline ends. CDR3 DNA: TGTGCCAGCAGCAAAATACCGGGACAACTTACCTACGAGCAGTACTTC. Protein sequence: CASSKIPGQLTYEQYF. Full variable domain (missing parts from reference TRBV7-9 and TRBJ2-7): DTGVSQNPRHKITKRGQNVTFRCDPISEHNRLYWYRQTLGQGPEFLTYFQNEAQLEKSRLLSDRFSAERPKGSFSTLEIQRTEQGDSAMYLCASSKIPGQLTYEQYFGPGTRLTVT.

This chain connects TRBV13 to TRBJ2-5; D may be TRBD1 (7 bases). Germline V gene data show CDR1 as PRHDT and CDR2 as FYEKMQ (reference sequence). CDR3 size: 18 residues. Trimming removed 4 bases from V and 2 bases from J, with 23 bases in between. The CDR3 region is CASSSPGGDRKDQETQYF. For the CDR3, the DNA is TGTGCCAGCAGCTCCCCCGGCGGGGACAGAAAAGATCAAGAGACCCAGTACTTC.

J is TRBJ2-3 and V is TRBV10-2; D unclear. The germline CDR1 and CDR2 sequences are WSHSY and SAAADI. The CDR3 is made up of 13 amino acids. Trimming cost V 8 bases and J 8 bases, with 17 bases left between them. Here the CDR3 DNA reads TGCGCCAGCCTCAAGCGCCAGTGGGGTACGCAGTATTTT. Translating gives CASLKRQWGTQYF.

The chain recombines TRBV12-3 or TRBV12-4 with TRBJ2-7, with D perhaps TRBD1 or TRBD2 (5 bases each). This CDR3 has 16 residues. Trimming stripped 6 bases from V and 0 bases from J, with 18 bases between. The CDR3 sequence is CASSAGGTVNSYEQYF. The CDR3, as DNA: TGTGCCAGCAGCGCAGGTGGGACGGTAAACTCCTACGAGCAGTACTTC.

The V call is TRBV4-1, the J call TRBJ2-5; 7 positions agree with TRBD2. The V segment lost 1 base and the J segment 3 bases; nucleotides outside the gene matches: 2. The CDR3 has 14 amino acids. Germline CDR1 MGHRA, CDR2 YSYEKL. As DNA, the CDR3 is TGCGCCAGCAGCCAAGTGGGAGGGGAAGAGACCCAGTACTTC. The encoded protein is CASSQVGGEETQYF.

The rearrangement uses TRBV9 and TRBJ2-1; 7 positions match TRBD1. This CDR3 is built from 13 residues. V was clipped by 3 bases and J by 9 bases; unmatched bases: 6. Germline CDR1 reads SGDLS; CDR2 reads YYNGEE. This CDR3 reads CASSGAQGSEQFF. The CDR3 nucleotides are TGTGCCAGCAGCGGGGCACAGGGGAGTGAGCAGTTCTTC. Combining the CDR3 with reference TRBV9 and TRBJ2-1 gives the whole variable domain DSGVTQTPKHLITATGQRVTLRCSPRSGDLSVYWYQQSLDQGLQFLIQYYNGEERAKGNILERFSAQQFPDLHSELNLSSLELGDSALYFCASSGAQGSEQFFGPGTRLTVL.